One and the same sample provided the 14 T cell receptor beta chains below, sequenced in a study of beta chain features in type 1 diabetes listed by TCRdb under 2018. Library method: the immunoSEQ multiplex PCR assay. The entire isolated RNA was reverse transcribed using the High Capacity cDNA Reverse Transcription Kit, and thus expressed TCRB transcripts were sequenced. This immuneACCESS table, as held by TCRdb, lists in-frame sequences with V and J called but not all clones. Of the missing ones, under half trace to an unresolved V gene in checked studies; the others have no known cause. The sample profile shows approximately 150,000 clones; just over 9% of them were found once. Around 2.5% of the sample goes to the ten largest clones. Specimen: central memory CD4+ T cells from blood. The receptors come from a woman under 30 in good health.

The chain couples TRBV30 to TRBJ2-1, with D unclear. This CDR3 region has 16 residues. CDR1 is GTSNPN and CDR2 is SVGIG in the germline V gene (reference sequence). Trimming stripped 1 base from V and 4 bases from J, with 17 bases between. In DNA form, the CDR3 reads TGTGCCTGGAGTGAGAGGTCGAATGTCCTGTACAATGAGCAGTTCTTC. Its translation: CAWSERSNVLYNEQFF.

Ten or more counts support this clone. This chain joins TRBV10-3 and TRBJ1-5; TRBD1 matches at 9 bases. This CDR3 has 14 amino acids. V trimming: 6 bases; J trimming: 5 bases; junction bases outside the gene matches: 5. CDR1 and CDR2 (germline): ENHRY, SYGVKD. This CDR3 is CAIRSDRGHQPQHF. The CDR3 DNA reads TGTGCCATCAGGTCGGACAGGGGTCATCAGCCCCAGCATTTT.

The chain joins TRBV4-3 to TRBJ2-2, with D perhaps matching TRBD1 (5 bases). Looked up from germline, CDR1 is LGHNA and CDR2 is YSLEER. Trimming took 3 bases from V and 7 from J, leaving 18 bases between them. This CDR3 contains 16 residues. CDR3 sequence (DNA): TGCGCCAGCAGCCAGGTACCACAGGAGACCGACGGGGAGCTGTTTTTT. Translating it yields CASSQVPQETDGELFF.

Details on this clone: This may arise from a read error, as a much more abundant clone is one base away. V and J are TRBV4-2 and TRBJ1-2; D not resolved. CDR1 and CDR2 from the germline V gene are LGHNA and YNFKEQ. Trimming stripped 0 bases from V and 7 bases from J, with 6 bases between. The CDR3 spans 12 residues. As DNA, the CDR3 is TGTGCCAGCAGCCAAGATCGGGTTGGCTACACCTTC. Amino acids: CASSQDRVGYTF.

This clone has only a few counts. This chain uses TRBV28 with TRBJ1-5, with 9 bases that match TRBD1. The CDR3 extends over 16 amino acids. V shed 5 bases, J shed 4 bases, and the junction held 9 bases outside the gene matches. The germline V gene encodes CDR1 MDHEN and CDR2 SYDVKM. CDR3 sequence (DNA): TGTGCCAGCAGTACCACGGGACAGGGAGAGAATCAGCCCCAGCATTTT. Translating it yields CASSTTGQGENQPQHF.

This clone was observed a handful of times. For the CDR3, the DNA is TGTGCCAGCAGCCCGGGACAGGACTATGGCTACACCTTC. Residues: CASSPGQDYGYTF. The chain links TRBV7-3 to TRBJ1-2, with 8 bases matching TRBD1. The CDR3 extends over 13 amino acids. CDR1 is SGHTA, CDR2 FQGTGA, per germline. V lost 5 bases and J lost 3; bases outside the gene matches: 2.

V is TRBV19 and J is TRBJ1-3; D is perhaps TRBD1 (5 bases). Germline V gives CDR1 LNHDA, CDR2 SQIVND (reference sequence). Trimming pared 7 bases from V and 0 bases from J, leaving 13 bases between. The CDR3 length is 15 residues. In DNA, the CDR3 is TGTGCCAGTAACAAGGACATACTCTCTGGAAACACCATATATTTT. Translation: CASNKDILSGNTIYF.

This clone was seen only a few times. This chain links TRBV6-5 with TRBJ2-7, with 9 bases identical to TRBD2. The CDR3 length is 15 residues. The germline V gene has CDR1 MNHEY and CDR2 SVGAGI. Trimming at V came to 5 bases and at J to 1 base, leaving 6 bases not matched to a gene. The CDR3 DNA follows: TGTGCCAGCAGTGGATCTAGCGGGAAGTCCTACGAGCAGTACTTC. Its protein product is CASSGSSGKSYEQYF.

The V gene is TRBV6-6, the J gene TRBJ2-5; 7 positions match TRBD2. Germline V gene lookup returns CDR1 MNHNY and CDR2 SVGAGI (reference sequence). The V and J ends lost 0 bases and 10 bases, in that order; junction bases with no gene match: 2. The CDR3 extends over 12 amino acids. In nucleotides, the CDR3 is TGTGCCAGCAGTTACTCTGGGGGGGACCAGTACTTC. This encodes CASSYSGGDQYF.

This clone was seen a few times. The rearrangement uses TRBV11-2 and TRBJ2-5; no reliable D call. V lost 3 bases to trimming and J lost 9 bases, with 14 bases between them. The CDR3 has 13 amino acids. The germline CDR1 and CDR2 sequences are SGHAT and FQNNGV. The CDR3 DNA reads as TGTGCCAGCAGCTTGTCGGAGCGCTTGTCCCAGTACTTC. The encoded protein is CASSLSERLSQYF.

This clone was seen only a few times. J is TRBJ2-2 and V is TRBV5-6; TRBD2 agrees at 7 bases. Germline loops: CDR1 SGHDT, CDR2 YYEEEE. J was trimmed by 5 bases and V by 4 bases; bases with no gene match: 17. The CDR3 has 18 amino acids. The CDR3 reads CASSPAEVWTSLTGELFF. CDR3 nucleotide sequence: TGTGCCAGCAGCCCCGCGGAGGTGTGGACTAGTCTTACCGGGGAGCTGTTTTTT. Using reference TRBV5-6 and TRBJ2-2 for the parts outside the CDR3, the full variable domain is DAGVTQSPTHLIKTRGQQVTLRCSPKSGHDTVSWYQQALGQGPQFIFQYYEEEERQRGNFPDRFSGHQFPNYSSELNVNALLLGDSALYLCASSPAEVWTSLTGELFFGEGSRLTVL.

There are a few counts of this clone. The chain links TRBV4-2 to TRBJ2-2, with 9 bases that match TRBD1. The junction had 12 bases not matched to a gene; V was cut back by 3 bases and J by 4 bases. Germline assignment: CDR1 LGHNA and CDR2 YNFKEQ. The CDR3 spans 18 residues. DNA for the CDR3: TGTGCCAGCAGCCACCCTGCGACCGGGACAGGGCCCACCGGGGAGCTGTTTTTT. This codes for CASSHPATGTGPTGELFF.

This clone has only a few counts. This sample also contains other DNA sequences that code for the same CDR3. This chain links TRBV19 with TRBJ2-7, with TRBD1 matching over 9 bases. This CDR3 is 12 amino acids long. CDR1 and CDR2 from the germline V gene are LNHDA and SQIVND (reference sequence). Germline trimming cut 6 bases from V and 4 bases from J; bases unmatched to any gene: 1. CDR3 nucleotide sequence: TGTGCCAGTAGCGACAGGGGGTACGAGCAGTACTTC. This gives the protein CASSDRGYEQYF.

The chain joins TRBV18 to TRBJ1-1; D may be TRBD1 (6 bases). Germline assignment: CDR1 KGHSH and CDR2 LQKENI. The CDR3 length is 13 residues. Deletions cut 4 bases from V and 6 bases from J, with 12 bases between. The CDR3 loop is CASSQINRAEAFF. In DNA, the CDR3 is TGTGCCAGCTCACAGATCAACAGGGCTGAAGCTTTCTTT. The full variable domain, its missing parts supplied by reference TRBV18 and TRBJ1-1, is NAGVMQNPRHLVRRRGQEARLRCSPMKGHSHVYWYRQLPEEGLKFMVYLQKENIIDESGMPKERFSAEFPKEGPSILRIQQVVRGDSAAYFCASSQINRAEAFFGQGTRLTVV.